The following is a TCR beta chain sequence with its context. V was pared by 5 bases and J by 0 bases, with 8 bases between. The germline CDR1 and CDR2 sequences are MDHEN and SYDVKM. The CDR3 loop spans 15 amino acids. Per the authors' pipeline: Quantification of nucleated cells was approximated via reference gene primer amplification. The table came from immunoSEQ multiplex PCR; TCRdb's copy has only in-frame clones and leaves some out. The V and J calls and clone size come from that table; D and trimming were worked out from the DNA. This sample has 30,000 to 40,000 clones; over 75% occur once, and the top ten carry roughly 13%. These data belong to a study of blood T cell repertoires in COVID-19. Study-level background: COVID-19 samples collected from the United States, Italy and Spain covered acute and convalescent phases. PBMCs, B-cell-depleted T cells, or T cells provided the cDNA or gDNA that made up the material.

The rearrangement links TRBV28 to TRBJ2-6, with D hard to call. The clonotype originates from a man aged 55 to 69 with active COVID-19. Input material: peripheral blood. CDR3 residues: CASSLRHSGANVLTF. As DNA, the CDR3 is TGTGCCAGCAGTCTCAGGCACTCTGGGGCCAACGTCCTGACTTTC.